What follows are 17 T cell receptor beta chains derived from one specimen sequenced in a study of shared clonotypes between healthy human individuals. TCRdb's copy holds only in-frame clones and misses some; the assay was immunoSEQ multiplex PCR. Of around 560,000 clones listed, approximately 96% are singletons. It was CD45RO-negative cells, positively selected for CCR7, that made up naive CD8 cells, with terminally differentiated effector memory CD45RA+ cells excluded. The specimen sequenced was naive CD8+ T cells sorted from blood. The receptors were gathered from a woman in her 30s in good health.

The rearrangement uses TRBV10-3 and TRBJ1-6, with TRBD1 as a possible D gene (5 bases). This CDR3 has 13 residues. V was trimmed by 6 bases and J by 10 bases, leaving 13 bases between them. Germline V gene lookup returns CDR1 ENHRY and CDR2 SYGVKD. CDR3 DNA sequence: TGTGCCATCAGGTCGGGGGAAATCTCACCCCTCCACTTT. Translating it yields CAIRSGEISPLHF.

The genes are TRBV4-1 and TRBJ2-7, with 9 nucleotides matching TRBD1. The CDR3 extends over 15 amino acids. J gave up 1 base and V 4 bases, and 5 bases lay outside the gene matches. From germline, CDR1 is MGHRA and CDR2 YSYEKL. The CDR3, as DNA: TGCGCCAGCAGCCCCGCCGGACAGGGGTCCTACGAGCAGTACTTC. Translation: CASSPAGQGSYEQYF.

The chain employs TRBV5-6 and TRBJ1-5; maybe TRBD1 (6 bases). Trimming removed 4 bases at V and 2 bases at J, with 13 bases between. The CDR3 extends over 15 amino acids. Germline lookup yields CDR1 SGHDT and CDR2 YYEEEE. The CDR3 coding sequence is TGTGCCAGCAGCACGCACAGGGATGGCAATCAGCCCCAGCATTTT. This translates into CASSTHRDGNQPQHF.

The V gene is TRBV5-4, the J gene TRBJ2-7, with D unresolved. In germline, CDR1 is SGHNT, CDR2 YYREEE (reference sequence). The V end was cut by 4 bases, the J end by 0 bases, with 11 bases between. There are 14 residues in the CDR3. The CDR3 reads CASSLALSSYEQYF. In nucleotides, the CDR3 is TGTGCCAGCAGCCTCGCACTGAGCTCCTACGAGCAGTACTTC.

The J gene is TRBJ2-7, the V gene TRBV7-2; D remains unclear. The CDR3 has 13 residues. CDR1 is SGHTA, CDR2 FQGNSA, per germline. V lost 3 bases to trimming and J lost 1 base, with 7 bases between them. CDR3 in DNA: TGTGCCAGCAGCTTTTCCCGTTCCTACGAGCAGTACTTC. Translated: CASSFSRSYEQYF.

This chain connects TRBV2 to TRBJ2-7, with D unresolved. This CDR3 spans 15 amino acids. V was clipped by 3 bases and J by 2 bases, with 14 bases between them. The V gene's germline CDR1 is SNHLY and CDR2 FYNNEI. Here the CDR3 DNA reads TGTGCCAGCAGTGAGGCTCAGGTTACCCCCTACGAGCAGTACTTC. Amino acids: CASSEAQVTPYEQYF.

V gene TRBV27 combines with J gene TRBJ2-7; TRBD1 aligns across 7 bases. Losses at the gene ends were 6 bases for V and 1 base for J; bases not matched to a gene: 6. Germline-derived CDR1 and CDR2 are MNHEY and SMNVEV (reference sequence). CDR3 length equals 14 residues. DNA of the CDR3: TGTGCCAGCAGAGAGTTGACAGGGTCCTACGAGCAGTACTTC. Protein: CASRELTGSYEQYF.

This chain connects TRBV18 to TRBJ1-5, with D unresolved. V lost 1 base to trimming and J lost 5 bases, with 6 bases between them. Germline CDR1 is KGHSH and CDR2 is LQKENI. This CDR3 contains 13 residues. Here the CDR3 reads CASSPRGDQPQHF. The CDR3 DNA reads TGTGCCAGCTCACCACGCGGTGATCAGCCCCAGCATTTT.

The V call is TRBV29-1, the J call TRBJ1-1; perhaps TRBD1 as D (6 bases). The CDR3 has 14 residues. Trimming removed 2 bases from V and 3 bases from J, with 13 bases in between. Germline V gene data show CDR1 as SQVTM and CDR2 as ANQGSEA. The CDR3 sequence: CSVELGGVDTEAFF. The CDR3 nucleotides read TGCAGCGTTGAATTGGGGGGCGTTGACACTGAAGCTTTCTTT.

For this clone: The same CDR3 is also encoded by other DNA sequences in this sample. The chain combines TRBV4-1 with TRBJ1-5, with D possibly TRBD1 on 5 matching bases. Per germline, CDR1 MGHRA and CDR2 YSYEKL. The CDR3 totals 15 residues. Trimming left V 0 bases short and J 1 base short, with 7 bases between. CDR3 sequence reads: CASSQDAGSNQPQHF. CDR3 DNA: TGCGCCAGCAGCCAAGATGCAGGGAGCAATCAGCCCCAGCATTTT.

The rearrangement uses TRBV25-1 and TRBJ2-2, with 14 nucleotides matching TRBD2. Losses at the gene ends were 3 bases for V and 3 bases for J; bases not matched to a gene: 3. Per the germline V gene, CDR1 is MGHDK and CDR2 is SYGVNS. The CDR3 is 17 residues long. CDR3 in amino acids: CASSDRGLAGDTGELFF. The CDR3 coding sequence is TGTGCCAGCAGTGACCGGGGACTAGCGGGAGACACCGGGGAGCTGTTTTTT.

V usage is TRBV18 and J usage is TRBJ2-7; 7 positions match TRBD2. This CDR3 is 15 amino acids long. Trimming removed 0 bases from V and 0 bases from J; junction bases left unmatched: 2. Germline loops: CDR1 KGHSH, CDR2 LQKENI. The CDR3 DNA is TGTGCCAGCTCACCACCGGGGGGGAGCTCCTACGAGCAGTACTTC. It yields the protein CASSPPGGSSYEQYF.

CDR3 coding DNA: TGTGCCAGCAGTGAAACCGGGGAGCTGTTTTTT. It encodes CASSETGELFF. This rearrangement joins TRBV2 to TRBJ2-2, with D unresolved. The CDR3 runs 11 residues. V gave up 2 bases and J gave up 5 bases, with 0 bases separating them. Germline V lookup: CDR1 SNHLY, CDR2 FYNNEI.

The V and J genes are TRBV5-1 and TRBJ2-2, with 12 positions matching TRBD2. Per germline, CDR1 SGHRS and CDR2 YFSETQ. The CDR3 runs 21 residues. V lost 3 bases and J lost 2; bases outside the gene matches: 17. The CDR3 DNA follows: TGCGCCAGCAGCTCGGACCATTTCGGGACTAGCGGGCGGCGCAACACCGGGGAGCTGTTTTTT. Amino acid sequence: CASSSDHFGTSGRRNTGELFF.

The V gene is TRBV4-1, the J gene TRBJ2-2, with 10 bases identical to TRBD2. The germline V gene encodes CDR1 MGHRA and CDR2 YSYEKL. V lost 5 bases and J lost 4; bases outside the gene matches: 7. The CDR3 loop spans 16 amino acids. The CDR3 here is CASSGRTSGTTGELFF. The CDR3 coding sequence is TGCGCCAGCAGCGGTCGGACTAGCGGAACCACCGGGGAGCTGTTTTTT.

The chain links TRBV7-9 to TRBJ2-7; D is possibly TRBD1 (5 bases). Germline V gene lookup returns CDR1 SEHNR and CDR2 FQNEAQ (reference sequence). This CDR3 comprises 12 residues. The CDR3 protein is CAIEGDSYEQYF. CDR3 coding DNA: TGTGCAATAGAAGGGGACTCCTACGAGCAGTACTTC. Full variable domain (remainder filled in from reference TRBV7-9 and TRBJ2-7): DTGVSQNPRHKITKRGQNVTFRCDPISEHNRLYWYRQTLGQGPEFLTYFQNEAQLEKSRLLSDRFSAERPKGSFSTLEIQRTEQGDSAMYLCAIEGDSYEQYFGPGTRLTVT.

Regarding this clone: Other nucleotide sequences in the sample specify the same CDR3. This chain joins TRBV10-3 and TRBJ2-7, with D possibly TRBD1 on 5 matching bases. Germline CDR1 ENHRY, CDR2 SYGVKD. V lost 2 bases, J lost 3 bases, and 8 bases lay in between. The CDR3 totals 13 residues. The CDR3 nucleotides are TGTGCCATCAGTGAGGGACAAGTCTACGAGCAGTACTTC. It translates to CAISEGQVYEQYF.